The rows below give T cell receptor beta chains drawn from one sample of a study of cytotoxic CD8 clonotypes in ibrutinib-treated CLL. Produced via immunoSEQ multiplex PCR; TCRdb's table is partial and in-frame only. The profile covers roughly 250,000 clones, with under 75% appearing a single time and 15% taken by the ten largest. The sample was PBMCs, taken after 24 months of ibrutinib treatment. The receptors shown here come from a human donor with chronic lymphocytic leukemia. Each CDR3 is given with its conserved first and last residue. The D gene is left open where the match is weak. The size entry is marked missing in some rows and otherwise reads once, few, many or a size class.

j_call	d_call	clone_size	v_call	cdr3_aa	cdr3_nt
TRBJ2-5	TRBD1	.	TRBV7-9	CASSKEGQNSETQYF	TGTGCCAGCAGCAAAGAGGGACAGAATTCAGAGACCCAGTACTTC
TRBJ1-5	.	.	TRBV15	CATSREPGNHQPQHF	TGTGCCACCAGCAGAGAGCCAGGGAACCATCAGCCCCAGCATTTT
TRBJ1-2	TRBD1	.	TRBV15	CATSRPAWDRGLGYTF	TGTGCCACCAGCAGACCCGCTTGGGACAGGGGGCTCGGCTACACCTTC
TRBJ2-3	.	.	TRBV7-2	CASSNRVTDTQYF	TGTGCCAGCAGCAACAGGGTTACAGATACGCAGTATTTT
TRBJ2-1	.	few	TRBV18	CASSPFEGEQFF	TGTGCCAGCTCACCGTTCGAGGGTGAGCAGTTCTTC
TRBJ2-2	.	few	TRBV5-1	CASSLQGSGELFF	TGCGCCAGCAGCTTGCAAGGCTCCGGGGAGCTGTTTTTT
TRBJ2-5	TRBD1	few	TRBV19	CASSRTGGLETQYF	TGTGCCAGTAGTAGAACAGGGGGCCTTGAGACCCAGTACTTC
TRBJ2-7	.	.	TRBV11-2	CASSLRGEQYF	TGTGCCAGCAGCTTACGAGGCGAGCAGTACTTC
TRBJ1-4	.	.	TRBV30	CAWSGLGEKLFF	TGTGCCTGGAGTGGTCTTGGGGAAAAACTGTTTTTT
TRBJ2-5	.	.	TRBV14	CASSYSQGVTGKTQYF	TGTGCCAGCAGCTACTCACAGGGAGTAACTGGAAAGACCCAGTACTTC
TRBJ2-1	TRBD2	.	TRBV7-3	CASSRKPLSGSSYNEQFF	TGTGCCAGCAGCCGTAAGCCGCTGAGCGGGAGCTCCTACAATGAGCAGTTCTTC
TRBJ2-2	.	.	TRBV5-1	CASSLGPVNTGELFF	TGCGCCAGCAGCTTGGGTCCCGTGAACACCGGGGAGCTGTTTTTT
TRBJ2-1	TRBD2	.	TRBV5-5	CASSPRGTSRVSYNEQFF	TGTGCCAGCAGCCCTCGGGGGACTAGTAGGGTTTCCTACAATGAGCAGTTCTTC
TRBJ1-4	.	.	TRBV13	CASSHGQIEKLFF	TGTGCCAGCAGCCACGGACAGATTGAAAAACTGTTTTTT
TRBJ2-7	.	.	TRBV7-9	CASSLSPSYEQYF	TGTGCCAGCAGCTTATCACCCTCCTACGAGCAGTACTTC
TRBJ1-1	.	.	TRBV6-5	CASSQGRDTEAFF	TGTGCCAGCAGCCAGGGAAGGGACACTGAAGCTTTCTTT
TRBJ2-3	TRBD2	.	TRBV9	CASSGRGRGSGRATDTQYF	TGTGCCAGCAGCGGCCGGGGGCGAGGTAGCGGGAGGGCCACAGATACGCAGTATTTT
TRBJ2-1	.	.	TRBV4-3	CASSQIRNGLQNEQFF	TGCGCCAGCAGCCAAATCCGAAACGGCCTCCAAAATGAGCAGTTCTTC
TRBJ1-3	.	.	TRBV7-9	CASSQLFGGRSGNTIYF	TGTGCCAGCAGCCAGTTGTTTGGAGGACGGTCTGGAAACACCATATATTTT
TRBJ2-1	TRBD2	.	TRBV5-6	CASSFIIAGGSEQFF	TGTGCCAGCAGCTTTATAATAGCGGGAGGCAGTGAGCAGTTCTTC
TRBJ2-3	TRBD2	.	TRBV9	CASSSFSGSVTDTQYF	TGTGCCAGCAGCTCTTTTAGCGGGAGCGTCACAGATACGCAGTATTTT
TRBJ1-2	.	.	TRBV28	CASSWQGVGYTF	TGTGCCAGCAGCTGGCAGGGTGTTGGCTACACCTTC
TRBJ1-1	TRBD1	.	TRBV18	CASSPGTGKDTEAFF	TGTGCCAGCTCACCCGGGACAGGGAAAGACACTGAAGCTTTCTTT
TRBJ2-5	.	few	TRBV25-1	CASSESSSGTQYF	TGTGCCAGCAGTGAAAGTTCCTCGGGGACCCAGTACTTC
TRBJ1-1	.	.	TRBV28	CASSGSGFPNTEAFF	TGTGCCAGCAGTGGGTCAGGGTTCCCGAACACTGAAGCTTTCTTT
TRBJ2-3	.	.	TRBV29-1	CSVGGRTDTQYF	TGCAGCGTTGGGGGACGCACAGATACGCAGTATTTT
TRBJ2-1	.	.	TRBV5-6	CASSLGAGGSYNEQFF	TGTGCCAGCAGCTTGGGAGCCGGGGGTTCCTACAATGAGCAGTTCTTC
TRBJ2-7	.	.	TRBV5-1	CASSLMGDGPYEQYF	TGCGCCAGCAGCTTGATGGGGGATGGTCCCTACGAGCAGTACTTC
TRBJ2-7	.	.	TRBV29-1	CSVEFRGDSYEQYF	TGCAGCGTTGAGTTCAGGGGAGATTCCTACGAGCAGTACTTC
TRBJ1-2	.	.	TRBV29-1	CSVLMGPIYGYTF	TGCAGCGTTCTAATGGGACCGATCTATGGCTACACCTTC
TRBJ2-7	.	.	TRBV6-5	CASSYAAGSSYEQYF	TGTGCCAGCAGTTACGCGGCAGGGAGCTCCTACGAGCAGTACTTC
TRBJ2-7	.	.	TRBV4-3	CASSQDLRSYEQYF	TGCGCCAGCAGCCAAGATCTAAGATCCTACGAGCAGTACTTC
TRBJ2-3	TRBD2	.	TRBV6-6	CASSSGLAGATQYF	TGTGCCAGCAGTTCCGGACTAGCGGGGGCTACGCAGTATTTT
TRBJ2-7	TRBD1	.	TRBV7-9	CASSSDRQGALVYEQYF	TGTGCCAGCAGCTCGGATCGACAGGGGGCCTTGGTATACGAGCAGTACTTC
TRBJ1-1	.	.	TRBV28	CASSPGAPFINAFF	TGTGCCAGCAGTCCAGGGGCTCCCTTTATTAATGCTTTCTTT
TRBJ2-5	.	.	TRBV29-1	CSVEGEKETQYF	TGCAGCGTTGAAGGGGAGAAAGAGACCCAGTACTTC
TRBJ1-1	TRBD1	.	TRBV7-9	CASSSAGTVNTEAFF	TGTGCCAGCAGCTCGGCCGGGACAGTTAACACTGAAGCTTTCTTT
TRBJ2-7	.	.	TRBV20-1	CSAGIEYEQYF	TGCAGTGCAGGGATCGAGTACGAGCAGTACTTC
TRBJ1-2	.	.	TRBV15	CATSRVEAGYTF	TGTGCCACCAGCAGAGTCGAGGCGGGCTACACCTTC
TRBJ2-7	.	.	TRBV5-6	CASSSSNEQYF	TGTGCCAGCAGCTCTAGCAACGAGCAGTACTTC
TRBJ2-7	.	.	TRBV7-9	CASSPTGTFYEQYF	TGTGCCAGCAGCCCAACCGGGACATTTTACGAGCAGTACTTC
TRBJ1-2	TRBD1	.	TRBV6-6	CASSWTGNGYTF	TGTGCCAGCAGTTGGACAGGGAACGGCTACACCTTC
TRBJ1-1	TRBD1	.	TRBV2	CATGDRGIGFEAFF	TGTGCCACTGGAGACAGGGGCATAGGGTTTGAAGCTTTCTTT
TRBJ1-4	.	.	TRBV7-9	CASSPEGVGEKLFF	TGTGCCAGCAGCCCCGAGGGGGTGGGTGAAAAACTGTTTTTT
TRBJ2-1	TRBD1	once	TRBV6-5	CASSTGGNEQFF	TGTGCCAGCAGTACAGGGGGCAATGAGCAGTTCTTC
TRBJ2-3	.	.	TRBV11-2	CASSSKPPSVPYPDTQYF	TGTGCCAGCAGCTCCAAGCCACCCTCGGTGCCCTACCCAGATACGCAGTATTTT